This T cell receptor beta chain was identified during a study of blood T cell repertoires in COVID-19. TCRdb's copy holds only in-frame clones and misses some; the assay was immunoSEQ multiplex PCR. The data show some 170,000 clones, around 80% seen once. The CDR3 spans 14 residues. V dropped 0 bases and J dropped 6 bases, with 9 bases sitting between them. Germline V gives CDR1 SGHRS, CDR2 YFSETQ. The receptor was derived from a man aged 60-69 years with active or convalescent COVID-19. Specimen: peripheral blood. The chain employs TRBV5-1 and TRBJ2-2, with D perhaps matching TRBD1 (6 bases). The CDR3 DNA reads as TGCGCCAGCAGCTTGGACAGGGCGCCCGGGGAGCTGTTTTTT. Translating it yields CASSLDRAPGELFF.